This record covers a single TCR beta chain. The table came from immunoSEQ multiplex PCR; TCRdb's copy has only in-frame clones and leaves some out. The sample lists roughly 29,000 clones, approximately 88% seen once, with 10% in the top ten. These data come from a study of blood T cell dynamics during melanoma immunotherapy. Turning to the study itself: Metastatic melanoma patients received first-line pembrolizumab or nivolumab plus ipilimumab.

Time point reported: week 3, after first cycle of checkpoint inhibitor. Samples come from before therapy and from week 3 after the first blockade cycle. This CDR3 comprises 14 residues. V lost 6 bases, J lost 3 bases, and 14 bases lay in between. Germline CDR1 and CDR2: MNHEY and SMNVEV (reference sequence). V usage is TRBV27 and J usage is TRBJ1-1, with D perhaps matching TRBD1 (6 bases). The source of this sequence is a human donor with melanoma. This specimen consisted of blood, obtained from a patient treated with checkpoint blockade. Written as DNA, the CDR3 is TGTGCCAGCAGGGATACAGGGACTCACACTGAAGCTTTCTTT. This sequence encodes CASRDTGTHTEAFF.